Shown below are 19 T cell receptor beta chains from a single sample sequenced in a study of shared clonotypes between healthy human individuals. TCRdb's copy holds only in-frame clones and misses some; the assay was immunoSEQ multiplex PCR. The sample lists 1 million to 1.2 million clones, roughly 80% occurring once. The sample taken for sequencing was memory CD4+ T cells from PBMCs. Specified subset: CD45RA-negative fraction. Receptors were obtained from a man aged 18-30 years in good health. Some clones in this sample may be carry-over from other donors' samples.

The chain recombines TRBV9 with TRBJ2-5; possible D gene TRBD2, 6 bases. The ends were cut back, 4 bases at V and 3 bases at J, with 13 bases in the middle. This CDR3 comprises 14 residues. The germline gives CDR1 SGDLS, CDR2 YYNGEE. CDR3 nucleotides: TGTGCCAGCAGCATGAATCCGGGGGAAGAGACCCAGTACTTC. Translating gives CASSMNPGEETQYF.

J is TRBJ1-1 and V is TRBV10-3; D is perhaps TRBD1 (6 bases). Germline CDR1 ENHRY, CDR2 SYGVKD. This CDR3 region has 14 residues. V gave up 0 bases and J gave up 1 base, with 6 bases separating them. CDR3 DNA sequence: TGTGCCATCAGTGAGTCGACAGGGAACACTGAAGCTTTCTTT. Translated, it gives CAISESTGNTEAFF.

The CDR3 is CASSLDSKADTGELFF. The CDR3 region has the DNA TGTGCCAGCAGCTTAGACTCCAAAGCGGACACCGGGGAGCTGTTTTTT. The chain employs TRBV7-8 and TRBJ2-2; maybe TRBD2 (5 bases). The CDR3 extends over 16 amino acids. Trimming left V 1 base short and J 3 bases short, with 12 bases between. The V gene's germline CDR1 is SGHVS and CDR2 FQNEAQ.

J is TRBJ1-2 and V is TRBV7-9; D remains ambiguous. The CDR3 extends over 12 amino acids. The V end was cut by 5 bases, the J end by 9 bases, with 13 bases between. Germline V gene lookup returns CDR1 SEHNR and CDR2 FQNEAQ (reference sequence). CDR3 amino acids: CASSPGVRSYTF. The CDR3 DNA sequence: TGTGCCAGCAGCCCCGGGGTACGGAGCTACACCTTC.

V is TRBV5-1 and J is TRBJ2-3, with a weak D call TRBD2 (5 bases). The CDR3 sequence is 16 residues long. Germline CDR1 reads SGHRS; CDR2 reads YFSETQ. Trimming took 0 bases from V and 6 from J, leaving 17 bases between them. CDR3 loop: CASSLANPGSGDTQYF. Here the CDR3 DNA reads TGCGCCAGCAGCTTGGCCAACCCAGGAAGCGGTGATACGCAGTATTTT.

The sample holds one count of this clone. Within the sample, other DNA sequences also encode this same CDR3. The rearrangement links TRBV18 to TRBJ1-5; D remains ambiguous. Germline assignment: CDR1 KGHSH and CDR2 LQKENI. The CDR3 contains 13 residues. Trimming cost V 2 bases and J 4 bases, with 6 bases left between them. Written as DNA, the CDR3 is TGTGCCAGCTCACCAGCCTCTAATCAGCCCCAGCATTTT. The encoded protein is CASSPASNQPQHF.

In its sample, this clone was seen once. The CDR3 loop reads CASSRRMGQGDEQFF. CDR3 sequence (DNA): TGTGCCAGCAGCCGAAGGATGGGACAGGGGGATGAGCAGTTCTTC. The chain combines TRBV7-9 with TRBJ2-1; 11 nucleotides line up with TRBD1. Germline CDR1 reads SEHNR; CDR2 reads FQNEAQ (reference sequence). Germline trimming cut 5 bases from V and 8 bases from J; bases unmatched to any gene: 8. This CDR3 contains 15 residues.

The chain links TRBV28 to TRBJ1-4; 7 bases are a match to TRBD1. CDR3 size: 16 residues. The trim removed 3 bases at V and 0 bases at J, leaving 4 bases unmatched. Per the germline V gene, CDR1 is MDHEN and CDR2 is SYDVKM. CDR3 nucleotide sequence: TGTGCCAGCAGTTTGGCTGGGACAGCAACTAATGAAAAACTGTTTTTT. The encoded protein is CASSLAGTATNEKLFF.

The CDR3 reads CASSLGFPEKLFF. CDR3 DNA sequence: TGTGCCAGCAGCTTAGGCTTCCCTGAAAAACTGTTTTTT. The chain joins TRBV7-9 to TRBJ1-4; no definite D call. The CDR3 runs 13 residues. Between the trimmed V and J ends, which lost 1 base and 7 bases, there was a span of 7 bases. Germline CDR1 reads SEHNR; CDR2 reads FQNEAQ (reference sequence).

This clone was detected only a few times. The chain carries TRBV28 and TRBJ2-7; TRBD1 matches 10 bases. CDR3 size: 13 residues. Germline V lookup: CDR1 MDHEN, CDR2 SYDVKM. The V segment lost 4 bases and the J segment 7 bases; nucleotides outside the gene matches: 4. CDR3 sequence reads: CASSSDRGREQYF. CDR3 DNA sequence: TGTGCCAGCAGTTCCGACAGGGGGCGAGAGCAGTACTTC.

V gene TRBV5-1 combines with J gene TRBJ1-4; no clear D gene. The germline V and J ends were trimmed by 6 bases and 1 base, with 13 bases remaining between them. CDR1 and CDR2 from the germline V gene are SGHRS and YFSETQ. This CDR3 has 15 residues. CDR3 coding DNA: TGCGCCAGCACCTACTCAGGTGTAACTAATGAAAAACTGTTTTTT. Protein sequence: CASTYSGVTNEKLFF. Supplemented by reference TRBV5-1 and TRBJ1-4, the full variable domain reads KAGVTQTPRYLIKTRGQQVTLSCSPISGHRSVSWYQQTPGQGLQFLFEYFSETQRNKGNFPGRFSGRQFSNSRSEMNVSTLELGDSALYLCASTYSGVTNEKLFFGSGTQLSVL.

V gene TRBV6-1 combines with J gene TRBJ1-3, with D tentatively TRBD1 (5 bases). The V end lost 6 bases, the J end lost 0 bases, and 9 bases lay between the germline ends. There are 14 residues in the CDR3. Germline assignment: CDR1 MNHNS and CDR2 SASEGT. The CDR3 sequence is CASSGDGSGNTIYF. The CDR3 DNA is TGTGCCAGCAGCGGGGACGGCTCTGGAAACACCATATATTTT.

The chain employs TRBV29-1 and TRBJ1-2; D remains unclear. This CDR3 is 14 amino acids long. The V end lost 1 base, the J end lost 6 bases, and 15 bases lay between the germline ends. Germline CDR1 SQVTM, CDR2 ANQGSEA. The CDR3: CSVEGRGSGNGYTF. CDR3 DNA sequence: TGCAGCGTTGAAGGTCGTGGGTCTGGGAATGGCTACACCTTC.

V usage is TRBV9 and J usage is TRBJ2-3, with D uncertain. Germline lookup yields CDR1 SGDLS and CDR2 YYNGEE. V was cut by 3 bases and J by 0 bases, with 8 bases left in between. The CDR3 runs 14 residues. DNA for the CDR3: TGTGCCAGCAGCGAATCACCTAGCACAGATACGCAGTATTTT. Translation gives CASSESPSTDTQYF.

Concerning this clone: The same CDR3 also results from other DNA sequences found in this sample. The chain combines TRBV7-2 with TRBJ1-3; no clear D gene. V was clipped by 4 bases and J by 3 bases, with 7 bases between them. Germline V gene data show CDR1 as SGHTA and CDR2 as FQGNSA. The CDR3 is made up of 13 amino acids. The CDR3 reads CASSSGRGNTIYF. In nucleotides, the CDR3 is TGTGCCAGCAGCTCTGGACGTGGAAACACCATATATTTT.

The chain combines TRBV5-1 with TRBJ2-3; TRBD2 matches 14 bases. The junction had 5 bases not matched to a gene; V was cut back by 5 bases and J by 3 bases. CDR3 length: 16 amino acids. Germline V CDR1 and CDR2: SGHRS, YFSETQ. The CDR3 is CASREGTSGSTDTQYF. In DNA, the CDR3 is TGCGCCAGCAGGGAGGGGACTAGCGGGAGTACAGATACGCAGTATTTT.

The rearrangement uses TRBV11-1 and TRBJ2-7; D ambiguous. CDR1 is SGHAT and CDR2 is FQDESV in the germline V gene (reference sequence). V lost 8 bases and J 3 bases, leaving 17 bases between the germline ends. The CDR3 sequence is 14 residues long. The CDR3 coding sequence is TGTGCCAGCGGAAAGCGCGACTCAGTCTACGAGCAGTACTTC. Translating it yields CASGKRDSVYEQYF. The entire variable domain, with the rest obtained from reference TRBV11-1 and TRBJ2-7, is as follows: EAEVAQSPRYKITEKSQAVAFWCDPISGHATLYWYRQILGQGPELLVQFQDESVVDDSQLPKDRFSAERLKGVDSTLKIQPAELGDSAMYLCASGKRDSVYEQYFGPGTRLTVT.

The genes are TRBV2 and TRBJ2-1, with TRBD2 matching over 15 bases. Trimming at V came to 3 bases and at J to 5 bases, leaving 2 bases not matched to a gene. The CDR3 loop spans 16 amino acids. Germline V gene lookup returns CDR1 SNHLY and CDR2 FYNNEI. The CDR3 here is CASSDRTSGRDNEQFF. DNA of the CDR3: TGTGCCAGCAGTGATCGGACTAGCGGGAGGGACAATGAGCAGTTCTTC.

The chain uses TRBV5-4 and TRBJ1-2, with unresolved D. Trimming removed 4 bases from V and 5 bases from J, with 9 bases in between. CDR3 size: 12 residues. The germline V gene has CDR1 SGHNT and CDR2 YYREEE (reference sequence). The CDR3, as DNA: TGTGCCAGCAGCGGAGGGTTGTATGGCTACACCTTC. As protein: CASSGGLYGYTF.